What follows are 4 T cell receptor beta chains derived from one specimen sequenced in a study of T-cell memory formation after mild COVID-19. TCRdb redid the calling of the 5' RACE reads with MiXCR, one entry per CDR3 protein. This table holds about 540,000 distinct CDR3 sequences, roughly 22% found once. Sequences were obtained from PBMCs or a T cell subset sorted from them (not recorded which). These TCRs come from an adult woman who had mild COVID-19 (a few samples of this study predate the infection). Cell type and time point are not known.

This chain connects TRBV28 to TRBJ2-2; D may be TRBD2 (5 bases). Germline V gene data show CDR1 as MDHEN and CDR2 as SYDVKM. Trimming removed 6 bases at V and 9 bases at J, with 11 bases between. The CDR3 runs to 12 residues. CDR3 coding DNA: TGTGCCAGCAGCCCCGGACTTAGGGAGCTGTTTTTT. Amino acid sequence: CASSPGLRELFF.

The rearrangement uses TRBV29-1 and TRBJ1-2, with 9 bases aligning to TRBD1. This CDR3 contains 12 residues. Trimming took 2 bases from V and 9 from J; bases not matched to a gene: 4. Germline CDR1 is SQVTM and CDR2 is ANQGSEA. CDR3 sequence (DNA): TGCAGCGTTGAAAACGACAGGGGGAGCTACACCTTC. Its protein product is CSVENDRGSYTF.

CDR3 nucleotide sequence: TGCAGCGTTGCCTCAGGGTTTTCCTATGGCTACACCTTC. Protein sequence: CSVASGFSYGYTF. V is TRBV29-1 and J is TRBJ1-2; possible D gene TRBD1, 5 bases. V lost 4 bases to trimming and J lost 4 bases, with 13 bases between them. The CDR3 loop spans 13 amino acids. Germline CDR1 SQVTM, CDR2 ANQGSEA.

The sample holds one count of this clonotype. This chain joins TRBV6-2 or TRBV6-3 and TRBJ2-4; TRBD2 matches at 14 bases. Germline loops: CDR1 MNHEY, CDR2 SVGEGT. The ends lost 2 bases at V and 6 bases at J; junction bases unmatched: 12. This CDR3 has 19 residues. The CDR3, as DNA: TGTGCCAGCAGTTACCCCCTGGGGACTAGCGGGAGTCTGATAAACATTCAGTACTTC. Translated: CASSYPLGTSGSLINIQYF.